This entry is about one TCR beta chain. Its antigen is unknown. This sample was included in a study of cytomegalovirus exposure and HLA in healthy donors. Study-wide background: Genotyping showed roughly 83% of 398 donors falling in the Caucasian-associated ancestry cluster.

The PCR was carried out with 60 Vbeta primers and 13 Jbeta primers. Clones were sequenced by immunoSEQ multiplex PCR, and TCRdb holds only the in-frame ones, with some missing. The repertoire has over 200,000 clones, 60% to 80% of them found once; the top ten carry around 1.9%. The germline V gene has CDR1 SQVTM and CDR2 ANQGSEA. The length of the CDR3 is 12 residues. Trimming stripped 7 bases from V and 8 bases from J, with 14 bases between. Study-wide results and caveats: Further analysis was carried out later, and it showed several of the most significant clusters appearing linked to common viral pathogens.

The sequence came from a male donor in good health and CMV-seronegative. This chain connects TRBV29-1 to TRBJ1-4, with a tentative D call TRBD1 (6 bases). The source material was PBMCs. CDR3 bases: TGCAGCGGGGGGCAGGGAGACGAAAAACTGTTTTTT. It encodes CSGGQGDEKLFF.